This T cell receptor beta chain was observed in a study of shared clonotypes between healthy human individuals. Study as a whole: Three men and a couple of women, aged 18 to 49, were donors.

This clone was seen once. Its cognate antigen is unknown. General observations from the study: Rarefaction gave evidence that sorted-subset sequencing remained incomplete despite large depth. Only blood samples were collected, and tissue repertoires likely differ.

Naive-designated CD8 cells lacked CD45RO, were positively enriched for CCR7, and omitted terminally differentiated effector memory CD45RA+ cells. TCRdb's copy holds only in-frame clones and misses some; the assay was immunoSEQ multiplex PCR. Altogether about 2 million clones are present, approximately 94% being singletons, with the ten largest covering approximately 1.2%. Trimming took off 4 bases at V and 8 bases at J, with 13 bases between the two ends. CDR1 is SGHDT and CDR2 is YYEEEE in the germline V gene. The CDR3 contains 13 residues. The receptor was isolated from a man younger than 35 in good health. Specimen: naive CD8+ T cells sorted from blood. The gene calls are TRBV5-6 and TRBJ2-1; D may be TRBD1 (6 bases). This chain's CDR3 is CASSLGHSDEQFF. For the CDR3, the DNA is TGTGCCAGCAGCCTGGGACATTCCGATGAGCAGTTCTTC.